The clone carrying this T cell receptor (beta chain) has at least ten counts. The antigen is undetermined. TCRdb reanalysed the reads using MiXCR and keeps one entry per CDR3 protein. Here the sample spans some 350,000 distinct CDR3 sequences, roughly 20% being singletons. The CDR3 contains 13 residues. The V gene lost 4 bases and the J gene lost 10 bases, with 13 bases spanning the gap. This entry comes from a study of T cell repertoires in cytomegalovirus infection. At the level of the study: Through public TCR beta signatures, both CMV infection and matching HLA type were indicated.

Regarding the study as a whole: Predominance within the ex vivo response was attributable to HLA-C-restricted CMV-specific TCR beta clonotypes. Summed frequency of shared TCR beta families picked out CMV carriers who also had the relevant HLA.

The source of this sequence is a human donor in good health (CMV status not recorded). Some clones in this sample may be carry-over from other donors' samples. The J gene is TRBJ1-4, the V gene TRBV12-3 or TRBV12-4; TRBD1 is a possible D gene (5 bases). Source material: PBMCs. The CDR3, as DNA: TGTGCCAGCAGTTCGGACAACGAGGGAAAACTGTTTTTT. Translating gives CASSSDNEGKLFF.